The 20 T cell receptor beta chains presented below share a single source sample, sequenced in a study of T cells in tumors after PD-1 blockade. Some clones are missing from TCRdb's copy, which holds only in-frame ones; the method was immunoSEQ multiplex PCR. The data show 60,000 to 75,000 clones, approximately 74% seen once. Here the sequenced sample was PBMCs, taken after anti-PD-1 treatment. Receptor source: a human donor with basal cell carcinoma.

V gene TRBV3-1 (or the pseudogene TRBV3-2) combines with J gene TRBJ2-5, with 9 bases that match TRBD2. Germline V gives CDR1 LGHDT, CDR2 YNNKEL (reference sequence). This CDR3 contains 15 residues. Trimming took 4 bases from V and 6 from J; bases not matched to a gene: 9. DNA of the CDR3: TGTGCCAGCAGCCCCCAGCGGGGGGCGGGAAAGACCCAGTACTTC. It specifies CASSPQRGAGKTQYF.

The chain uses TRBV3-1 (or the pseudogene TRBV3-2) and TRBJ1-3; D is ambiguous. Trimming removed 4 bases at V and 9 bases at J, with 13 bases between. The CDR3 sequence is 13 residues long. Germline loops: CDR1 LGHDT, CDR2 YNNKEL (reference sequence). The CDR3 sequence: CASSRSSGSTIYF. CDR3 DNA sequence: TGTGCCAGCAGCCGATCAAGTGGGAGCACCATATATTTT.

The chain employs TRBV6-4 and TRBJ1-2; no clear D. Germline V gene data show CDR1 as MRHNA and CDR2 as SNTAGT. V gave up 2 bases and J gave up 4 bases, with 11 bases separating them. The CDR3 is 14 amino acids. This CDR3 reads CASSDGSGVYGYTF. CDR3 bases: TGTGCCAGCAGTGACGGTTCAGGCGTCTATGGCTACACCTTC.

The chain has TRBV27 and TRBJ2-7; D assignment may be TRBD1 or TRBD2 (5 bases each). V was pared by 5 bases and J by 2 bases, with 16 bases between. Germline V gene lookup returns CDR1 MNHEY and CDR2 SMNVEV (reference sequence). The CDR3 has 15 residues. The CDR3 spells CASSLTRGSTYEQYF. The CDR3 DNA reads as TGTGCCAGCAGTCTAACCCGGGGCTCGACCTACGAGCAGTACTTC.

The chain uses TRBV4-2 and TRBJ1-6; 7 positions match TRBD1. Germline trimming cut 1 base from V and 5 bases from J; bases unmatched to any gene: 2. Per the germline V gene, CDR1 is LGHNA and CDR2 is YNFKEQ. The CDR3 extends over 15 amino acids. Here the CDR3 DNA reads TGTGCCAGCAGCCAAGTAGACAGGGATAATTCACCCCTCCACTTT. Amino acid sequence: CASSQVDRDNSPLHF.

This clone was counted only a few times. The chain joins TRBV27 to TRBJ1-6; weak D call: TRBD1 (5 bases). The germline gives CDR1 MNHEY, CDR2 SMNVEV (reference sequence). This CDR3 is built from 15 residues. The germline V and J ends were trimmed by 6 bases and 10 bases, with 19 bases remaining between them. The CDR3 spells CASSLVGTVSSPLHF. CDR3 sequence (DNA): TGTGCCAGCAGCTTAGTCGGGACTGTCAGCTCACCCCTCCACTTT.

The chain links TRBV5-1 to TRBJ2-2; tentatively, D is TRBD1 (6 bases). Trimming took off 4 bases at V and 9 bases at J, with 13 bases between the two ends. Per the germline V gene, CDR1 is SGHRS and CDR2 is YFSETQ. The CDR3 has 13 residues. This CDR3 reads CASSRRQDRELFF. CDR3 coding DNA: TGCGCCAGCAGCCGTAGACAGGACCGGGAGCTGTTTTTT.

The rearrangement joins TRBV10-3 to TRBJ2-3; D perhaps matches TRBD2 (5 bases). Germline V CDR1 and CDR2: ENHRY, SYGVKD. Deletions cut 8 bases from V and 2 bases from J, with 14 bases between. The length of the CDR3 is 14 residues. CDR3 coding DNA: TGTGCCATCGTCCCTGACCGGGACACAGATACGCAGTATTTT. The encoded protein is CAIVPDRDTDTQYF.

The chain recombines TRBV18 with TRBJ2-3; 9 nucleotides align to TRBD2. Germline CDR1 reads KGHSH; CDR2 reads LQKENI. CDR3 length equals 14 residues. The junction had 7 bases not matched to a gene; V was cut back by 8 bases and J by 4 bases. DNA of the CDR3: TGTGCCAGCCAAATAGCGGGGGACGCAGATACGCAGTATTTT. Amino acid sequence: CASQIAGDADTQYF.

The chain recombines TRBV5-5 with TRBJ1-2; D is undetermined. Deletions cut 4 bases from V and 1 base from J, with 8 bases between. The CDR3 covers 13 residues. Germline V gene lookup returns CDR1 SGHKS and CDR2 YYEKEE (reference sequence). For the CDR3, the DNA is TGTGCCAGCAGCCCCGATCTTAACTATGGCTACACCTTC. Protein sequence: CASSPDLNYGYTF.

The chain carries TRBV28 and TRBJ2-1, with no clear D. The V end was cut by 8 bases, the J end by 1 base, with 3 bases between. The CDR3 consists of 11 residues. Germline V gives CDR1 MDHEN, CDR2 SYDVKM. CDR3 nucleotides: TGTGCCAGCTCTTCCTACAATGAGCAGTTCTTC. Amino acids: CASSSYNEQFF.

This chain links TRBV30 with TRBJ1-1; D not resolved. The CDR3 is 12 residues long. Trimming took 2 bases from V and 2 from J, leaving 6 bases between them. Germline CDR1 GTSNPN, CDR2 SVGIG (reference sequence). CDR3 loop: CAWSRINTEAFF. CDR3 bases: TGTGCCTGGAGTAGAATTAACACTGAAGCTTTCTTT. The entire variable domain, with the rest obtained from reference TRBV30 and TRBJ1-1, is as follows: SQTIHQWPATLVQPVGSPLSLECTVEGTSNPNLYWYRQAAGRGLQLLFYSVGIGQISSEVPQNLSASRPQDRQFILSSKKLLLSDSGFYLCAWSRINTEAFFGQGTRLTVV.

Worth noting for this clone: The sample has other DNA sequences that encode this CDR3 too. The CDR3 nucleotides are TGTGCCAGCAGCAGGGCGGGACTAGCGGGGGGGCCAGGGGAGCTGTTTTTT. Translated, it gives CASSRAGLAGGPGELFF. The chain recombines TRBV5-6 with TRBJ2-2; TRBD2 matches at 16 bases. After removal of 4 bases from V and 8 bases from J, the junction contained 8 bases not matched to a gene. CDR1 and CDR2 from the germline V gene are SGHDT and YYEEEE. The CDR3 contains 17 residues.

This chain joins TRBV10-3 and TRBJ2-3; 7 bases align to TRBD2. CDR1 ENHRY and CDR2 SYGVKD come from the germline V gene. The CDR3 runs 15 residues. The ends lost 4 bases at V and 2 bases at J; junction bases unmatched: 6. CDR3 loop: CAISVGDYNTDTQYF. For the CDR3, the DNA is TGTGCCATCAGTGTGGGGGACTACAACACAGATACGCAGTATTTT.

V and J are TRBV19 and TRBJ2-1; no reliable D call. Trimming removed 5 bases from V and 2 bases from J, with 13 bases in between. Germline V CDR1 and CDR2: LNHDA, SQIVND (reference sequence). The CDR3 is 15 residues long. The CDR3 DNA sequence: TGTGCCAGTAGTCCCAATTCCTCACCCTACAATGAGCAGTTCTTC. Its protein is CASSPNSSPYNEQFF. Full variable domain (outside the CDR3, taken from reference TRBV19 and TRBJ2-1): DGGITQSPKYLFRKEGQNVTLSCEQNLNHDAMYWYRQDPGQGLRLIYYSQIVNDFQKGDIAEGYSVSREKKESFPLTVTSAQKNPTAFYLCASSPNSSPYNEQFFGPGTRLTVL.

This chain joins TRBV2 and TRBJ2-7, with D perhaps given as TRBD1 or TRBD2 (6 bases each). Trimming left V 7 bases short and J 0 bases short, with 10 bases between. The CDR3 covers 13 residues. Germline lookup yields CDR1 SNHLY and CDR2 FYNNEI. As DNA, the CDR3 is TGTGCCAGCACGGGGGCCCCCTCCTACGAGCAGTACTTC. Translation gives CASTGAPSYEQYF.

Regarding this clone: Other DNA sequences in the same sample also yield this CDR3. This chain uses TRBV6-5 with TRBJ1-5, with D hard to call. CDR1 and CDR2 (germline): MNHEY, SVGAGI. The germline V and J ends were trimmed by 6 bases and 0 bases, with 9 bases remaining between them. The CDR3 is 14 residues long. The CDR3 loop reads CASSTDGSNQPQHF. CDR3 in DNA: TGTGCCAGCAGCACGGATGGTAGCAATCAGCCCCAGCATTTT.

The J gene is TRBJ2-1, the V gene TRBV13; 7 bases map to TRBD2. Germline lookup yields CDR1 PRHDT and CDR2 FYEKMQ (reference sequence). This CDR3 has 14 residues. V gave up 5 bases and J gave up 6 bases; unmatched junction bases: 7. CDR3 residues: CASSRRGVGNEQFF. The CDR3 DNA reads as TGTGCCAGCAGCCGACGGGGGGTGGGCAATGAGCAGTTCTTC.

V and J are TRBV3-1 (or the pseudogene TRBV3-2) and TRBJ2-1, with 13 bases identical to TRBD2. J lost 5 bases, V lost 4 bases, and 5 bases had no gene match. The CDR3 has 16 amino acids. The germline V gene has CDR1 LGHDT and CDR2 YNNKEL (reference sequence). CDR3 sequence (DNA): TGTGCCAGCAGCCGACAAGGGACTAGCGGGGACAATGAGCAGTTCTTC. This gives the protein CASSRQGTSGDNEQFF.

This clone occurred a few times. The chain uses TRBV4-2 and TRBJ2-3; perhaps TRBD2 as D (7 bases). The CDR3 sequence is 17 residues long. Germline loops: CDR1 LGHNA, CDR2 YNFKEQ. Trimming shortened V by 1 base and J by 0 bases, and 14 bases separated the two germline ends. CDR3 nucleotide sequence: TGTGCCAGCAGCCAAGGGTATCGGGGGGCAAGCACAGATACGCAGTATTTT. This gives the protein CASSQGYRGASTDTQYF.